What follows are 13 T cell receptor beta chains derived from one specimen sequenced in a study of T cells after yellow fever vaccination. TCRdb redid the calling of the 5' RACE reads with MiXCR, one entry per CDR3 protein. The sample includes around 590,000 distinct CDR3 sequences, about 12% of them seen just once. The source material was PBMCs, sampled on the day of the yellow fever booster vaccination. Receptors originate from a man between 25 and 39 years old who received the YFV17D yellow fever vaccine.

This clonotype was seen a handful of times. V and J are TRBV6-2 or TRBV6-3 and TRBJ2-2, with D possibly matching TRBD2 (6 bases). Trimming shortened V by 4 bases and J by 4 bases, and 13 bases separated the two germline ends. The CDR3 totals 15 residues. Germline CDR1 MNHEY, CDR2 SVGEGT. The CDR3 sequence is CASSLSGPVTGELFF. For the CDR3, the DNA is TGTGCCAGCAGTTTGAGCGGGCCCGTCACCGGGGAGCTGTTTTTT.

The rearrangement uses TRBV20-1 and TRBJ2-1; D is uncertain. Germline V gene lookup returns CDR1 DFQATT and CDR2 SNEGSKA (reference sequence). Trimming stripped 4 bases from V and 7 bases from J, with 8 bases between. The CDR3 runs to 11 residues. CDR3 nucleotides: TGCAGTGCTACTGTAAGGAATGAGCAGTTCTTC. It encodes CSATVRNEQFF.

The chain carries TRBV3-1 and TRBJ2-5, with D possibly TRBD2 on 6 matching bases. The CDR3 is made up of 17 amino acids. The V end lost 11 bases, the J end lost 4 bases, and 29 bases lay between the germline ends. The germline V gene has CDR1 LGHDT and CDR2 YNNKEL (reference sequence). CDR3 residues: CACNGGSLSLIGETQYF. The CDR3 nucleotides read TGTGCCTGCAACGGAGGGTCGCTTAGCTTGATTGGAGAGACCCAGTACTTC.

The chain joins TRBV20-1 to TRBJ1-3, with D possibly TRBD1 on 6 matching bases. The length of the CDR3 is 14 residues. V dropped 6 bases and J dropped 6 bases, with 18 bases sitting between them. Looked up from germline, CDR1 is DFQATT and CDR2 is SNEGSKA (reference sequence). In nucleotides, the CDR3 is TGCAGTGCCAAGACCCTGGACAGTGAAAACACCATATATTTT. This codes for CSAKTLDSENTIYF.

CDR3 protein: CAWIPSVVPSGELFF. CDR3 nucleotides: TGTGCCTGGATTCCTTCCGTTGTACCGTCTGGGGAGCTGTTTTTT. The rearrangement links TRBV30 to TRBJ2-2; D remains ambiguous. CDR1 GTSNPN and CDR2 SVGIG come from the germline V gene (reference sequence). V was pared by 4 bases and J by 8 bases, with 20 bases between. The CDR3 runs to 15 residues.

V and J are TRBV29-1 and TRBJ2-7, with D unresolved. This CDR3 is built from 12 residues. Germline V gives CDR1 SQVTM, CDR2 ANQGSEA. Trimming took 6 bases from V and 3 from J, leaving 12 bases between them. CDR3 DNA sequence: TGCAGCGTCGGTGACACCTTCTACGAGCAGTACTTC. This translates into CSVGDTFYEQYF.

Details on this clonotype: Its ends do not fully match the called genes, so a read error is possible. The chain combines TRBV7-3 with TRBJ2-2; D not certain. CDR1 and CDR2 from the germline V gene are SGHTA and FQGTGA. This CDR3 spans 13 amino acids. CDR3 loop: CASSLGGLGQLFF. CDR3 sequence (DNA): TGTGCCAGCAGCTTAGGTGGTCTCGGGCAGCTGTTTTTT.

This clonotype was recorded a few times. This chain joins TRBV20-1 and TRBJ1-6; D gene uncertain. Germline CDR1 DFQATT, CDR2 SNEGSKA (reference sequence). This CDR3 region has 12 residues. The ends were cut back, 3 bases at V and 7 bases at J, with 7 bases in the middle. CDR3 nucleotides: TGCAGTGCTAGGTCCTGGAATTCACCCCTCCACTTT. Translation: CSARSWNSPLHF.

There are a few counts of this clonotype. This sequence joins TRBV2 and TRBJ2-2, with 7 bases lining up with TRBD1. V trimming: 4 bases; J trimming: 3 bases; junction bases outside the gene matches: 5. Germline V gives CDR1 SNHLY, CDR2 FYNNEI. This CDR3 comprises 15 residues. This CDR3 is CASSARQGYTGELFF. The CDR3 DNA reads as TGTGCCAGCAGTGCCCGACAGGGCTACACCGGGGAGCTGTTTTTT.

This clonotype was seen a handful of times. The J gene is TRBJ2-7, the V gene TRBV18, with D tentatively TRBD1 (5 bases). This CDR3 has 14 amino acids. Germline V CDR1 and CDR2: KGHSH, LQKENI. With 2 bases removed from V and 2 bases from J, the gap between germline ends came to 10 bases. The CDR3 loop reads CASSPGAGPYEQYF. DNA of the CDR3: TGTGCCAGCTCACCAGGGGCAGGACCCTACGAGCAGTACTTC. The full variable domain, completed using reference TRBV18 and TRBJ2-7, is NAGVMQNPRHLVRRRGQEARLRCSPMKGHSHVYWYRQLPEEGLKFMVYLQKENIIDESGMPKERFSAEFPKEGPSILRIQQVVRGDSAAYFCASSPGAGPYEQYFGPGTRLTVT.

There are many counts of this clonotype. The genes are TRBV12-3 or TRBV12-4 and TRBJ1-5; TRBD1 matches at 8 bases. The CDR3 covers 17 residues. Trimming took 5 bases from V and 0 from J; bases not matched to a gene: 9. The CDR3 bases are TGTGCCAGCAGTCTCCCAGGGACAGGTTATAGCAATCAGCCCCAGCATTTT. Its translation: CASSLPGTGYSNQPQHF.

A note on this clonotype: The junction departs from the called germline gene at one end, perhaps through a read error. The gene calls are TRBV5-1 and TRBJ2-5, with TRBD1 matching over 9 bases. The CDR3 has 13 residues. Germline-derived CDR1 and CDR2 are SGHRS and YFSETQ. CDR3 coding DNA: TGTGCCAGCTCGACAGGGGGGGGAGAGACCCAGTACTTC. Translation: CASSTGGGETQYF. Complete variable domain (other parts from reference TRBV5-1 and TRBJ2-5): KAGVTQTPRYLIKTRGQQVTLSCSPISGHRSVSWYQQTPGQGLQFLFEYFSETQRNKGNFPGRFSGRQFSNSRSEMNVSTLELGDSALYLCASSTGGGETQYFGPGTRLLVL.

The rearrangement joins TRBV6-5 to TRBJ2-1; 10 nucleotides match TRBD2. The trim removed 2 bases at V and 7 bases at J, leaving 11 bases unmatched. The CDR3 consists of 17 residues. CDR1 MNHEY and CDR2 SVGAGI come from the germline V gene. Here the CDR3 DNA reads TGTGCCAGCAGTTACCCGTCTAGCGGGAGCGGGATGAATGAGCAGTTCTTC. The encoded protein is CASSYPSSGSGMNEQFF.